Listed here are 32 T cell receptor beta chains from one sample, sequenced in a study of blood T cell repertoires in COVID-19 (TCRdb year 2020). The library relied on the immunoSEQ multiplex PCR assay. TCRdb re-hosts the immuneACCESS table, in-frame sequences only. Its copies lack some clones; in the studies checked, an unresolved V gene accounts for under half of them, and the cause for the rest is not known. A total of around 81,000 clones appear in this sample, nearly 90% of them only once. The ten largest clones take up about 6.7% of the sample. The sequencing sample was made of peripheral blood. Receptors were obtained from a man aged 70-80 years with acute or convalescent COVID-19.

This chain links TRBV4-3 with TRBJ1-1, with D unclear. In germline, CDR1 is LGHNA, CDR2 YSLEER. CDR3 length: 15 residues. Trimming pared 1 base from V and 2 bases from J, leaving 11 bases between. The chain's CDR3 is CASSQVPAKNTEAFF. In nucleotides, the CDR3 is TGCGCCAGCAGCCAAGTCCCAGCGAAAAACACTGAAGCTTTCTTT.

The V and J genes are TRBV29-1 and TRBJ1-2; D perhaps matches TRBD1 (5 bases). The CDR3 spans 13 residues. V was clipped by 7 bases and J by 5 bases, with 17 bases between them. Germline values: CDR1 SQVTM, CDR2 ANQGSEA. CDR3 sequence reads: CSGTESTAYGYTF. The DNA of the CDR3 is TGCAGCGGCACTGAATCGACAGCTTATGGCTACACCTTC.

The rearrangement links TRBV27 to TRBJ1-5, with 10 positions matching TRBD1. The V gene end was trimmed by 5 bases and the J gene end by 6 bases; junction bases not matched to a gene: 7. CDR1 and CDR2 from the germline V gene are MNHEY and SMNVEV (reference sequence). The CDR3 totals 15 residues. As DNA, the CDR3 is TGTGCCAGCAGTCCGGGACAGGGGATTTCTCAGCCCCAGCATTTT. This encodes CASSPGQGISQPQHF.

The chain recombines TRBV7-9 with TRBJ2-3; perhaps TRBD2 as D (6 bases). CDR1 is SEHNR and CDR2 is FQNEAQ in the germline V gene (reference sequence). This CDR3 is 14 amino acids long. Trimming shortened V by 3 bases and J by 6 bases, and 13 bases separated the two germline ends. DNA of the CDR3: TGTGCCAGCAGCTTGGGACTGGGAGCGGATACGCAGTATTTT. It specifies CASSLGLGADTQYF.

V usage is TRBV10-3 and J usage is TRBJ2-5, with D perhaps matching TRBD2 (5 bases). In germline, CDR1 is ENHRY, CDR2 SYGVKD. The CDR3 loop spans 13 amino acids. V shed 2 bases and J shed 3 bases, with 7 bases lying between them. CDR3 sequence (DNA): TGTGCCATCAGTGAGCGGGGTGAAGAGACCCAGTACTTC. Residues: CAISERGEETQYF.

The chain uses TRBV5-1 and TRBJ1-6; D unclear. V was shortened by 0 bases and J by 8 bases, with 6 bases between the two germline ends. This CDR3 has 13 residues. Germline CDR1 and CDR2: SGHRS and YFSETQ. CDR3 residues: CASSLANYSPLHF. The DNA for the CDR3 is TGCGCCAGCAGCTTGGCCAACTATTCACCCCTCCACTTT.

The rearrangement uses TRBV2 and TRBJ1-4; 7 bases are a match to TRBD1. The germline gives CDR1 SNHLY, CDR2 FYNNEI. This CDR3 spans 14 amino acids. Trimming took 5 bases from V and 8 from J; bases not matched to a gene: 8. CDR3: CASSRDRVGEKLFF. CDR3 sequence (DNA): TGTGCCAGCAGTCGAGACAGGGTCGGGGAAAAACTGTTTTTT.

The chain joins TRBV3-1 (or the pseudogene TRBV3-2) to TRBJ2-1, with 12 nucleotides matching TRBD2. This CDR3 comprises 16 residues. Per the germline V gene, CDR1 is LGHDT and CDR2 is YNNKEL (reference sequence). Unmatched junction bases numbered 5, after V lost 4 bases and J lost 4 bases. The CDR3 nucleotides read TGTGCCAGCAGCCCATGGACTAGCGGGACGTACAATGAGCAGTTCTTC. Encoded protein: CASSPWTSGTYNEQFF.

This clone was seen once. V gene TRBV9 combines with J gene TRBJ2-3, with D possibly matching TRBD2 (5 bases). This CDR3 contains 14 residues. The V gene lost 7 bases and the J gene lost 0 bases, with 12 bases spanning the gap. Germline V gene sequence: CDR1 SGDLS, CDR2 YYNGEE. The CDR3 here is CASGGVASTDTQYF. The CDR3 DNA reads TGTGCCAGCGGAGGCGTTGCTAGCACAGATACGCAGTATTTT.

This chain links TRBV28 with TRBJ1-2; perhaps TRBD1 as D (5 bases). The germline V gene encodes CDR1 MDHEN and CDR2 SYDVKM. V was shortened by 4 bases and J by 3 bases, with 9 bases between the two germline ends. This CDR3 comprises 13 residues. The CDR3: CASSSAGYYGYTF. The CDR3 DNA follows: TGTGCCAGCAGTTCCGCAGGGTACTATGGCTACACCTTC.

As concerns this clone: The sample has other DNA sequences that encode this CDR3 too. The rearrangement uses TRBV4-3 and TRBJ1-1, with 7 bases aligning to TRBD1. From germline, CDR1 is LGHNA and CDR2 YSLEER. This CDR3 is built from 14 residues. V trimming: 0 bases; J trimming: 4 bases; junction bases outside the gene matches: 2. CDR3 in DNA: TGCGCCAGCAGCCAAGACTCAGGGGGCACTGAAGCTTTCTTT. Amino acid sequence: CASSQDSGGTEAFF.

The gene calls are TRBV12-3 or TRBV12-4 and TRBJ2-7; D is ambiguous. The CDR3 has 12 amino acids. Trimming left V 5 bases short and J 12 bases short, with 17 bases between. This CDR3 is CASSIQPGLTYF. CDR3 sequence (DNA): TGTGCCAGCAGTATCCAACCGGGTTTAACGTACTTC.

The CDR3 reads CAISELSGLFGEQFF. DNA of the CDR3: TGTGCCATCAGTGAGCTAAGCGGCCTCTTTGGTGAGCAGTTCTTC. V gene TRBV10-3 combines with J gene TRBJ2-1; weak D call: TRBD2 (5 bases). The V and J ends lost 2 bases and 9 bases respectively, with 17 bases between them. From germline, CDR1 is ENHRY and CDR2 SYGVKD. This CDR3 has 15 residues.

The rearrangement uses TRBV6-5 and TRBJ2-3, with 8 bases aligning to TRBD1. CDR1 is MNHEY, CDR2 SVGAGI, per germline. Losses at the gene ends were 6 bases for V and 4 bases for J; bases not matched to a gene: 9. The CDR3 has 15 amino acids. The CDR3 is CASSRDRGGPDTQYF. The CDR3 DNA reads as TGTGCCAGCAGCCGCGACAGGGGCGGGCCAGATACGCAGTATTTT.

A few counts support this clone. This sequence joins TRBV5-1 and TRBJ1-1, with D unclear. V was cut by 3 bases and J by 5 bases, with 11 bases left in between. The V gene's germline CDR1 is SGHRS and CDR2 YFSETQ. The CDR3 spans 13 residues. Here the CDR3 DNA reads TGCGCCAGCAGCTCCAAGTCGGAGACTGAAGCTTTCTTT. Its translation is CASSSKSETEAFF.

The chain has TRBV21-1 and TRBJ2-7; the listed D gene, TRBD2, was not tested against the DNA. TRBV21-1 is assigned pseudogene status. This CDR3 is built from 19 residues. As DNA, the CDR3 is TGTGCCAGCAGCAAAGGACTAGCGGGAGGGATGGTAGGTTCCTACGAGCAGTACTTC. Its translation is CASSKGLAGGMVGSYEQYF.

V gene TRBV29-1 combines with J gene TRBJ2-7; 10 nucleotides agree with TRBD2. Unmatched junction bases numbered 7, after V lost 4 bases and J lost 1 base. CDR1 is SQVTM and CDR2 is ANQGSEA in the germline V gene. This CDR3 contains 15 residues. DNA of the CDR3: TGCAGCGTTGTAGGTCGGACTAGCGGATCCTACGAGCAGTACTTC. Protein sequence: CSVVGRTSGSYEQYF.

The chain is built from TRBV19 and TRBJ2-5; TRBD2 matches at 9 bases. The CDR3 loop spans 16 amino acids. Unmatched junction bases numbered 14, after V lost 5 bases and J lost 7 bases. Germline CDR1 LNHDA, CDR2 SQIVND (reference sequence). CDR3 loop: CASSPPLWRGGGTQYF. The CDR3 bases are TGTGCCAGTAGTCCCCCCCTGTGGCGGGGGGGCGGGACCCAGTACTTC.

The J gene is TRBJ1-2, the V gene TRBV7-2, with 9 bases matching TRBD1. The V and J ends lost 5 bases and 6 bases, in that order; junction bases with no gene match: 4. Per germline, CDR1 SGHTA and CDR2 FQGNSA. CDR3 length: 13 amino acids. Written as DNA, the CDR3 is TGTGCCAGCAGCCTAGACAGGGGGAATGGCTACACCTTC. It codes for CASSLDRGNGYTF.

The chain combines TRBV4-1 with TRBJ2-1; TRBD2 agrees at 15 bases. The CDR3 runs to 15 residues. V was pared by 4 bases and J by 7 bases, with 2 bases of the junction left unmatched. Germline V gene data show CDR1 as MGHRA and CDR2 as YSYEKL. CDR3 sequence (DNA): TGCGCCAGCAGCCGAGGGACTAGCGGGGGGAATGAGCAGTTCTTC. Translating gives CASSRGTSGGNEQFF.

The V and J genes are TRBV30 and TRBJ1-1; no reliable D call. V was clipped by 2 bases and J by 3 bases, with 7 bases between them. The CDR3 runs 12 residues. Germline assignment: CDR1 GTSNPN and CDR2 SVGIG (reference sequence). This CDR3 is CAWSFGYTEAFF. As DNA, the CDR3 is TGTGCCTGGAGTTTTGGCTACACTGAAGCTTTCTTT.

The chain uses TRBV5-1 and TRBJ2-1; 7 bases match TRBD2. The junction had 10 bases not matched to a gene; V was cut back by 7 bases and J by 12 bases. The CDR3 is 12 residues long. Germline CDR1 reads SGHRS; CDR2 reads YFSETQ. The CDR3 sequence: CASSTRGGGQFF. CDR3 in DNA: TGCGCCAGCTCGACGAGGGGCGGGGGGCAGTTCTTC.

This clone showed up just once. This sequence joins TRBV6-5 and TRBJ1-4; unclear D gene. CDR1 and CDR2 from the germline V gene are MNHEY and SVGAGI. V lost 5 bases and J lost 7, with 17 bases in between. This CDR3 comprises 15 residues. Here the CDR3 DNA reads TGTGCCAGCAGTCCCTCGGGAGTCGGCGGTGAAAAACTGTTTTTT. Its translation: CASSPSGVGGEKLFF.

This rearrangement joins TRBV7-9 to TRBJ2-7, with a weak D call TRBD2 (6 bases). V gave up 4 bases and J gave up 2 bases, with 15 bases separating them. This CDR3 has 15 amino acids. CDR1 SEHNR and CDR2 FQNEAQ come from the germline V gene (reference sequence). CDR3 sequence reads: CASSSTPGLAYEQYF. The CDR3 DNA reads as TGTGCCAGCAGCTCCACCCCGGGACTCGCCTACGAGCAGTACTTC. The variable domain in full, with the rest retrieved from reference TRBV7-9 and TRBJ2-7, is DTGVSQNPRHKITKRGQNVTFRCDPISEHNRLYWYRQTLGQGPEFLTYFQNEAQLEKSRLLSDRFSAERPKGSFSTLEIQRTEQGDSAMYLCASSSTPGLAYEQYFGPGTRLTVT.

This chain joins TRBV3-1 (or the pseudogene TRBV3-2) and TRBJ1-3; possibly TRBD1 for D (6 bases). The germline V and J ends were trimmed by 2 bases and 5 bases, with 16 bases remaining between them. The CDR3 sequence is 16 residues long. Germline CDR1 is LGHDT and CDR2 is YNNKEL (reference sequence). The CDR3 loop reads CASSQYSAGDRNTIYF. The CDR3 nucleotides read TGTGCCAGCAGCCAATATTCTGCAGGGGATCGAAACACCATATATTTT.

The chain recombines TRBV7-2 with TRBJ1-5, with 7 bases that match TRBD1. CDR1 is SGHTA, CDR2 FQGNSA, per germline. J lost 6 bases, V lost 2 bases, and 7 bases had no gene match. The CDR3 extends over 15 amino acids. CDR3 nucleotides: TGTGCCAGCAGCTTATATGGGACAGATACTCAGCCCCAGCATTTT. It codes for CASSLYGTDTQPQHF.

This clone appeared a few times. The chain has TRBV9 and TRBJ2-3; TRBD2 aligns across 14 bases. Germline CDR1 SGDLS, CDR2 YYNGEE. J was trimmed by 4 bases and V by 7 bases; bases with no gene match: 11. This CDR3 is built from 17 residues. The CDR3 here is CASAWAPGLAGADTQYF. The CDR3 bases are TGTGCCAGCGCGTGGGCCCCGGGACTAGCGGGGGCAGATACGCAGTATTTT.

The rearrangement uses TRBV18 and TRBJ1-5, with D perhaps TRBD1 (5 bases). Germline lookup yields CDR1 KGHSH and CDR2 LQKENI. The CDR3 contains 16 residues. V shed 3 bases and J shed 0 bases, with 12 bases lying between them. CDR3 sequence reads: CASSPGLLVSNQPQHF. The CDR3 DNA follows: TGTGCCAGCTCACCGGGACTTCTCGTTAGCAATCAGCCCCAGCATTTT.

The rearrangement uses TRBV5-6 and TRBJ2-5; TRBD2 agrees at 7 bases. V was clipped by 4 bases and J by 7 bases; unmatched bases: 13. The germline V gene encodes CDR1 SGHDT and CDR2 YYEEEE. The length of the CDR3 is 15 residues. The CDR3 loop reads CASSESGAGMVTQYF. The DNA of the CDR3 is TGTGCCAGCAGCGAGAGCGGGGCGGGTATGGTGACCCAGTACTTC.

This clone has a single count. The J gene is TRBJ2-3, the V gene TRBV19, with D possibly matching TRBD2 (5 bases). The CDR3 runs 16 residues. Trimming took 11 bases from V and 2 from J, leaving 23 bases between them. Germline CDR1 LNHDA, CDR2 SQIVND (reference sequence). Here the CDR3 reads CAPGFIEGHNTDTQYF. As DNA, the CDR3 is TGTGCCCCCGGATTCATAGAGGGCCACAACACAGATACGCAGTATTTT.

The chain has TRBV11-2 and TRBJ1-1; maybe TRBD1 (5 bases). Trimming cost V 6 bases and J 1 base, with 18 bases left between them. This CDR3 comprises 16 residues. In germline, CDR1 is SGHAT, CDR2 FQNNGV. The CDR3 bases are TGTGCCAGCAGGTCGGTCCTGGGGGGGAAGAACACTGAAGCTTTCTTT. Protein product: CASRSVLGGKNTEAFF.

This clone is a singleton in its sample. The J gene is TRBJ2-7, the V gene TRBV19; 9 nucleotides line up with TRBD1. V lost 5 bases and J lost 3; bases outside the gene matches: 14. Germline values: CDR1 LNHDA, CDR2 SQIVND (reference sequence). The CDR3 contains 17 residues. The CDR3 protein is CASSAKGTGTGNYEQYF. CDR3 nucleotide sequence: TGTGCCAGTAGTGCAAAAGGAACCGGGACAGGGAACTACGAGCAGTACTTC.